The entry that follows covers one TCR beta chain sequence. CDR3 length: 14 residues. V shed 3 bases, J shed 6 bases, and the junction held 5 bases outside the gene matches. Germline CDR1 is MDHEN and CDR2 is SYDVKM. The data were produced by immunoSEQ multiplex PCR, yet TCRdb's version contains in-frame clones alone and is incomplete. The sample has 150,000 to 200,000 clones, approximately 90% seen once. This entry belongs to a study of blood T cell repertoires in COVID-19. The overall study: The United States, Italy and Spain were the sources of the acute and convalescent COVID-19 samples.

This TCR derives from a middle-aged woman in a cohort exposed to, infected with or recovered from COVID-19 (not recorded which). Sequencing used PBMCs or T cells enriched from blood (not recorded which). The V gene is TRBV28, the J gene TRBJ2-7; 10 nucleotides match TRBD1. Here the CDR3 DNA reads TGTGCCAGCAGTTTCAGCGGACAGGGGGTCGAGCAGTACTTC. Protein product: CASSFSGQGVEQYF.